This TCR beta chain was captured in a study of PD-1 blockade in mismatch repair-deficient tumors (dated by TCRdb to about 2017). Regarding the complete study: Between September 2013 and 2016, the trial enrolled 86 consecutive patients with roughly twelve types of mismatch repair-deficient cancer, all of whom had received prior treatment and were progressing. Deep sequencing of TCR CDR3 regions was used to track tumor-associated T cell clones in peripheral blood of patients responding to PD-1 blockade.

On this clone itself: No cognate antigen has been identified for it. Base qualities are not provided; no much larger clone lies one nucleotide away.

Mismatch repair deficiency in every enrolled patient was established by polymerase chain reaction or immunohistochemistry. Three patients who responded to pembrolizumab therapy underwent TCR sequencing. The phase II trial prospectively tested pembrolizumab PD-1 blockade in advanced mismatch repair-deficient cancers regardless of tissue of origin. Peripheral blood T cell samples were gathered serially, both before PD-1 blockade started and at multiple time points afterward. Blood sampling times were expressed in weeks after the first pembrolizumab dose. The CDR3 covers 13 residues, taking in both the cysteine and the phenylalanine. Here the CDR3 DNA is all that survives: 39 bases in frame from base 1. Looking up the germline V gene yields CDR1 SGDLS and CDR2 YYNGEE. A distance of 8 bases separates the germline ends of V and J, which lose 4 bases and 4 bases respectively. Paper-wide results and their limitations: Tumor-resident clones, often undetectable in blood before treatment, expanded rapidly after pembrolizumab and then contracted, generally before radiologic responses.

Library generation was performed with the immunoSEQ multiplex PCR assay. TCRdb stores this immuneACCESS table with in-frame sequences only. Part of the clones is absent; in the studies checked, under half of the shortfall reflects unresolved V genes, and no reason is known for the rest. The sample records fewer than 10,000 clones, approximately 85% of which are singletons. The ten most abundant clones make up approximately 0.97% of the sample. The specimen comprised PBMCs, sampled just under 47 weeks after starting pembrolizumab. The chain is encoded by TRBV9 joined to TRBJ1-4, with the D gene not clear enough to name. The clonotype comes from an adult with mismatch repair-deficient cancer. The CDR3 amino acid sequence is: CASSPHGNEKLFF. In nucleotide form, the sequence is TGTGCCAGCAGCCCCCACGGTAATGAAAAACTGTTTTTT.